This is a list of T cell receptor beta chains from one sample in a study of blood T cell repertoires in COVID-19. Sequenced by immunoSEQ multiplex PCR; TCRdb stores in-frame clones only, minus some. The top ten hold 0.8% to 0.85% of the sample, which has 400,000 to 450,000 clones, 70% to 90% seen once. The sample taken for sequencing was peripheral blood. These receptors came from a man aged 18-30 years with COVID-19, enrolled during active disease. CDR3s leave out the opening cysteine and the closing phenylalanine or tryptophan.

V: TRBV12-3/TRBV12-4
CDR3: ASSPPYNEQF

V: TRBV18
CDR3: ASSPSVNMNTEAF

V: TRBV4-2
CDR3: ASSQDYYNEQF

V: TRBV7-9
CDR3: ASSSKGGLDKNIQY

V: TRBV6-6
CDR3: ASSLYYTHRDTSYEQY

V: TRBV9
CDR3: ASSVTSTSGDIQY

V: TRBV7-2
CDR3: ASSRTGETGELF

V: TRBV7-9
CDR3: ASSLAGGNNEQF

V: TRBV18
CDR3: ASSQGFSNQPQH

V: TRBV27
CDR3: ASSLQGRSYEQY

V: TRBV7-8
CDR3: ASRGGGEGNTIY

V: TRBV18
CDR3: ASSPSVNTEAF

V: TRBV29-1
CDR3: SVEDSQGDEKLF

V: TRBV19
CDR3: ASSNPTGYYEQY

V: TRBV12-3/TRBV12-4
CDR3: ASSPQRGGYT

V: TRBV11-2
CDR3: ASSLWPRTGDQETQY

V: TRBV2
CDR3: ATATGLGEKLF

V: TRBV30
CDR3: AWSVTGPHYEQY

V: TRBV11-3
CDR3: ASRPQGSTGELF

V: TRBV3-1/TRBV3-2
CDR3: ASSHRDRPSGINEQF

V: TRBV3-1/TRBV3-2
CDR3: ASSQPGADTQY

V: TRBV10-1
CDR3: ASSDGGQGYNEQF

V: TRBV7-9
CDR3: ASSVGQAPTQY

V: TRBV19
CDR3: ASNGGLVTPGANVLT